The sequence of this TCR beta chain was determined in a study of CD8+CD57+ T cells in acquired aplastic anemia. On the study more broadly: Each DNA sample taken from sorted CD4+ and CD8+ cells came to roughly 3.5 ug on average. General study findings and limits: Patients and controls had in common 25 to 30 CD8+ CDR3 sequences.

The TCR beta profiling, which covered VDJ combination and CDR3 sequence, was carried out using genomic DNA as the template. TCRdb called the reads again in MiXCR, with one record for every CDR3 protein. This sample has roughly 180,000 distinct CDR3 sequences; 55% to 65% occur once, and the top ten carry about two fifths. Patients chosen for sequencing had shown CD8+CD57+ cell expansion by flow cytometry. Patients uniformly had severe acquired aplastic anemia. The ends were cut back, 5 bases at V and 2 bases at J, with 21 bases in the middle. CDR1 is KGHDR, CDR2 SFDVKD, per germline. The CDR3 length is 17 residues. Concerning this clonotype: Its antigen is unidentified.

The chain employs TRBV24-1 and TRBJ2-7, with D possibly being TRBD1 (6 bases). This receptor was taken from a human donor with aplastic anemia. Sequencing input: sorted CD4+, CD8+, or CD8+CD57+ T cells (not recorded which) from PBMCs. This chain's CDR3 is CATSGRGEGYNTYEQYF. In nucleotides, the CDR3 is TGTGCCACCAGTGGCAGGGGTGAAGGTTATAACACCTACGAGCAGTACTTC.